Below are 24 T cell receptor beta chains sequenced from a single sample in a study of identical twins. MiXCR was run by TCRdb on the 5' RACE reads, yielding one entry per CDR3 protein. The sample holds more than 650,000 distinct CDR3 sequences, 5.5% to 6.5% seen once. The sample comprised naive T cells sorted from blood. All receptors come from a man between 18 and 29 years old in good health.

At least ten counts were recorded for this clonotype. CDR3 residues: CASSPDLGADTQYF. CDR3 coding DNA: TGTGCCAGCAGTCCGGACTTGGGAGCAGATACGCAGTATTTT. The chain joins TRBV12-3 or TRBV12-4 to TRBJ2-3, with D tentatively TRBD2 (5 bases). CDR3 length equals 14 residues. V was clipped by 5 bases and J by 4 bases, with 13 bases between them.

This clonotype has at least ten counts. The chain joins TRBV12-3 or TRBV12-4 to TRBJ2-5; 8 nucleotides line up with TRBD2. This CDR3 has 16 amino acids. V shed 4 bases, J shed 5 bases, and the junction held 12 bases outside the gene matches. CDR3 amino acids: CASSSSAGATGETQYF. The CDR3 DNA reads TGTGCCAGCAGTTCCTCAGCGGGAGCAACGGGGGAGACCCAGTACTTC.

This clonotype was detected many times. The V gene is TRBV29-1, the J gene TRBJ2-4; TRBD2 might be the D (5 bases). Trimming pared 6 bases from V and 6 bases from J, leaving 9 bases between. The germline gives CDR1 SQVTM, CDR2 ANQGSEA. The CDR3 is 11 residues long. The CDR3 nucleotides are TGCAGCGTCGCAGAGGGAAACATTCAGTACTTC. It specifies CSVAEGNIQYF.

This clonotype occurred many times. The V and J genes are TRBV27 and TRBJ2-1; D gene ambiguous. The germline V and J ends were trimmed by 8 bases and 0 bases, with 11 bases remaining between them. CDR1 and CDR2 from the germline V gene are MNHEY and SMNVEV (reference sequence). The CDR3 loop spans 14 amino acids. The CDR3 reads CASAYSNSYNEQFF. CDR3 coding DNA: TGTGCCAGCGCGTACAGCAACTCCTACAATGAGCAGTTCTTC.

V and J are TRBV14 and TRBJ1-4; no reliable D call. CDR1 and CDR2 (germline): SGHDN, FVKESK. The V end lost 1 base, the J end lost 7 bases, and 10 bases lay between the germline ends. This CDR3 has 14 amino acids. CDR3 sequence reads: CASSQGVRCEKLFF. CDR3 nucleotide sequence: TGTGCCAGCAGCCAAGGAGTTCGGTGTGAAAAACTGTTTTTT. Filled out from reference TRBV14 and TRBJ1-4, the complete variable domain reads EAGVTQFPSHSVIEKGQTVTLRCDPISGHDNLYWYRRVMGKEIKFLLHFVKESKQDESGMPNNRFLAERTGGTYSTLKVQPAELEDSGVYFCASSQGVRCEKLFFGSGTQLSVL.

This chain joins TRBV24-1 and TRBJ2-3, with D unclear. Trimming took off 0 bases at V and 0 bases at J, with 12 bases between the two ends. The CDR3 sequence is 17 residues long. Germline V gives CDR1 KGHDR, CDR2 SFDVKD. CDR3 sequence (DNA): TGTGCCACCAGTGATTTGGATCCCACCCACAGCACAGATACGCAGTATTTT. This sequence encodes CATSDLDPTHSTDTQYF.

This rearrangement joins TRBV13 to TRBJ2-5; 15 bases agree with TRBD2. The CDR3 covers 19 residues. V lost 4 bases, J lost 7 bases, and 16 bases stayed unmatched. Per the germline V gene, CDR1 is PRHDT and CDR2 is FYEKMQ (reference sequence). The CDR3 region is CASSYGTGLAGGLPGTQYF. The CDR3 region has the DNA TGTGCCAGCAGCTACGGGACGGGACTAGCGGGAGGCCTCCCTGGGACCCAGTACTTC.

This clonotype was detected a few times. This chain connects TRBV18 to TRBJ2-6; D uncertain. The germline V gene has CDR1 KGHSH and CDR2 LQKENI. The CDR3 is 18 residues long. Trimming took 3 bases from V and 0 from J, leaving 15 bases between them. CDR3 residues: CASSPPLLEFSGANVLTF. The CDR3 nucleotides read TGTGCCAGCTCACCGCCACTCCTTGAATTCTCTGGGGCCAACGTCCTGACTTTC.

At least ten counts were recorded for this clonotype. CDR3 sequence: CSAESGRATYEQYF. CDR3 in DNA: TGCAGTGCGGAGAGCGGGAGGGCCACCTACGAGCAGTACTTC. The rearrangement links TRBV20-1 to TRBJ2-7, with TRBD2 identical over 10 bases. CDR1 DFQATT and CDR2 SNEGSKA come from the germline V gene (reference sequence). The V segment lost 6 bases and the J segment 2 bases; nucleotides outside the gene matches: 7. The CDR3 has 14 residues.

This clonotype was counted ten times or more. The chain carries TRBV6-1 and TRBJ1-1, with no clear D. CDR1 is MNHNS, CDR2 SASEGT, per germline. Deletions cut 5 bases from V and 0 bases from J, with 10 bases between. There are 14 residues in the CDR3. CDR3 sequence reads: CASSQYQVNTEAFF. The CDR3 nucleotides read TGTGCCAGCAGTCAATACCAAGTGAACACTGAAGCTTTCTTT.

The chain couples TRBV15 to TRBJ1-2; 7 bases line up with TRBD1. Germline values: CDR1 LNHNV, CDR2 YYDKDF (reference sequence). The CDR3 length is 16 residues. The J segment lost 1 base and the V segment lost 0 bases, leaving 5 bases of the junction unmatched. CDR3 residues: CATSRDNRGDNYGYTF. The CDR3 nucleotides are TGTGCCACCAGCAGAGACAACAGGGGCGATAACTATGGCTACACCTTC.

V is TRBV11-3 and J is TRBJ2-1; D call uncertain. Looked up from germline, CDR1 is SGHNT and CDR2 is YENEEA. V was cut by 5 bases and J by 7 bases, with 12 bases left in between. There are 13 residues in the CDR3. DNA for the CDR3: TGTGCCAGCAGCCACCCCCAGCGAAATGAGCAGTTCTTC. It encodes CASSHPQRNEQFF.

This clonotype was seen ten or more times. V is TRBV4-3 and J is TRBJ2-3; 12 bases map to TRBD2. CDR3 length: 19 amino acids. The germline V gene has CDR1 LGHNA and CDR2 YSLEER. The V gene end was trimmed by 0 bases and the J gene end by 2 bases; junction bases not matched to a gene: 9. The CDR3 is CASSQDWVGLAGTTDTQYF. The CDR3 nucleotides read TGCGCCAGCAGCCAAGATTGGGTGGGACTAGCGGGCACCACAGATACGCAGTATTTT.

This chain uses TRBV19 with TRBJ1-1; tentative D call: TRBD1 (5 bases). V lost 7 bases and J 0 bases, leaving 15 bases between the germline ends. This CDR3 has 15 amino acids. Germline CDR1 reads LNHDA; CDR2 reads SQIVND (reference sequence). CDR3 in amino acids: CASTPMTDMNTEAFF. CDR3 DNA sequence: TGTGCCAGTACTCCCATGACAGACATGAACACTGAAGCTTTCTTT.

The sample holds many counts of this clonotype. The chain employs TRBV27 and TRBJ1-5; D gene unclear. The CDR3 is 12 residues long. Trimming pared 7 bases from V and 5 bases from J, leaving 9 bases between. Germline V CDR1 and CDR2: MNHEY, SMNVEV (reference sequence). The CDR3 nucleotides are TGTGCCAGCACCTTCCTCTATCAGCCCCAGCATTTT. It is translated as CASTFLYQPQHF.

This clonotype was counted at least ten times. The genes are TRBV4-2 and TRBJ2-5; no firm D call. The germline V and J ends were trimmed by 0 bases and 3 bases, with 5 bases remaining between them. This CDR3 contains 13 residues. Germline lookup yields CDR1 LGHNA and CDR2 YNFKEQ. Here the CDR3 DNA reads TGTGCCAGCAGCCAAGAGGGGAAAGAGACCCAGTACTTC. It translates to CASSQEGKETQYF.

This clonotype was recorded many times. The rearrangement links TRBV29-1 to TRBJ2-1; D possibly corresponds to TRBD2 (6 bases). CDR1 and CDR2 from the germline V gene are SQVTM and ANQGSEA. This CDR3 contains 14 residues. Trimming left V 5 bases short and J 9 bases short, with 20 bases between. The CDR3 protein is CSVRREAKESEQFF. The CDR3 bases are TGCAGCGTTAGGCGGGAAGCAAAAGAGAGTGAGCAGTTCTTC.

The chain links TRBV6-1 to TRBJ2-1; D is ambiguous. Germline loops: CDR1 MNHNS, CDR2 SASEGT. This CDR3 contains 16 residues. The V gene lost 0 bases and the J gene lost 6 bases, with 15 bases spanning the gap. CDR3 coding DNA: TGTGCCAGCAGTGAAGCACGGAGTCTGGTCAGCAATGAGCAGTTCTTC. Amino acid sequence: CASSEARSLVSNEQFF.

This clonotype was recorded many times. A much larger clone differs by one base, so this may be a read error. The V and J genes are TRBV7-9 and TRBJ2-7; no clear D gene. Germline assignment: CDR1 SEHNR and CDR2 FQNEAQ (reference sequence). The CDR3 has 12 residues. V was pared by 1 base and J by 3 bases, with 4 bases between. The DNA for the CDR3 is TGTGCCAGCAGCTTAGTCCACTACGAGCAGTACTTC. Translation: CASSLVHYEQYF.

This clonotype occurred many times. V and J are TRBV7-2 and TRBJ2-3; no clear D. Trimming left V 7 bases short and J 0 bases short, with 11 bases between. Germline V lookup: CDR1 SGHTA, CDR2 FQGNSA. This CDR3 region has 14 residues. For the CDR3, the DNA is TGTGCCAGCACCCGATCAGTTAGCACAGATACGCAGTATTTT. Amino acids: CASTRSVSTDTQYF.

This clonotype showed up many times. The chain uses TRBV7-7 and TRBJ2-2, with a possible D match to TRBD2 (5 bases). The V end was cut by 0 bases, the J end by 7 bases, with 15 bases between. The CDR3 runs to 16 residues. CDR1 and CDR2 (germline): SSHAT, FNYEAQ (reference sequence). The CDR3 DNA is TGTGCCAGCAGCTTAGCATGGACTCCCTCCGTCGGGGAGCTGTTTTTT. Its translation: CASSLAWTPSVGELFF.

V gene TRBV6-1 combines with J gene TRBJ2-2; D is unresolved. Germline CDR1 and CDR2: MNHNS and SASEGT. This CDR3 is built from 13 residues. V lost 6 bases to trimming and J lost 4 bases, with 9 bases between them. In DNA form, the CDR3 reads TGTGCCAGCAGAAGACAAATCACCGGGGAGCTGTTTTTT. Translation gives CASRRQITGELFF.

This clonotype was observed a handful of times. The genes are TRBV28 and TRBJ2-7; 8 bases are a match to TRBD1. The length of the CDR3 is 14 residues. The junction had 10 bases not matched to a gene; V was cut back by 5 bases and J by 7 bases. Germline V lookup: CDR1 MDHEN, CDR2 SYDVKM. The CDR3 sequence: CASSQPSGGREQYF. CDR3 in DNA: TGTGCCAGCAGTCAACCCTCAGGGGGCCGGGAGCAGTACTTC.

The rearrangement joins TRBV7-9 to TRBJ1-2; D not certain. V shed 0 bases and J shed 4 bases, with 9 bases lying between them. The CDR3 has 14 amino acids. Germline V CDR1 and CDR2: SEHNR, FQNEAQ (reference sequence). The CDR3 nucleotides are TGTGCCAGCAGCTTAGCCGCAGAAAGCTATGGCTACACCTTC. Amino acids: CASSLAAESYGYTF.